This T cell receptor (beta chain) was sequenced during a study of T cell responses to AZD1222 COVID-19 vaccine. General study results and limits: The study found Spike-specific TCR breadth and depth rose after two AZD1222 doses. At baseline, just 5 or 6 AZD1222 recipients tested seropositive. Among the donors, most were white British and more were female, and clonal diversity was possibly underestimated.

Data came from immunoSEQ multiplex PCR; TCRdb stores just in-frame clones and leaves some out. This sample has about 180,000 clones, with approximately 86% found just once. Remarks on this clone: Its antigen remains unknown.

Sequenced material: peripheral blood, taken on day 0 of AZD1222 vaccination. This receptor was taken from an adult in good health.

The CDR3 loop is CASSFGRTSYTF. Here the CDR3 DNA reads TGCGCCAGCAGCTTTGGCAGGACGAGCTACACCTTC. The chain has TRBV5-1 and TRBJ1-2, with D unclear. The V end lost 2 bases, the J end lost 9 bases, and 11 bases lay between the germline ends. The germline V gene has CDR1 SGHRS and CDR2 YFSETQ. The CDR3 sequence is 12 residues long. The complete variable domain, with remaining parts taken from reference TRBV5-1 and TRBJ1-2, reads KAGVTQTPRYLIKTRGQQVTLSCSPISGHRSVSWYQQTPGQGLQFLFEYFSETQRNKGNFPGRFSGRQFSNSRSEMNVSTLELGDSALYLCASSFGRTSYTFGSGTRLTVV.